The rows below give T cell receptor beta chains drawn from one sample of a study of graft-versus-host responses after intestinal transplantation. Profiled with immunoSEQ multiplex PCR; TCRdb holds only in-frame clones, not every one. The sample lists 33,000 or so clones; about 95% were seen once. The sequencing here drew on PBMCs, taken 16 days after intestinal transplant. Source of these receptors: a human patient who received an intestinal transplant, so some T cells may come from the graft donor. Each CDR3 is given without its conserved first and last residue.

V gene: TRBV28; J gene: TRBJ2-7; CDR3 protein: ASSPPSYEQY
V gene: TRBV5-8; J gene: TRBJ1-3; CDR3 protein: ASSLRVPSGNTIY
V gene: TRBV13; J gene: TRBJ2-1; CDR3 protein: ASSLGLSGSDNEQF
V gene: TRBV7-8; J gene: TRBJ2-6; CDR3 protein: ASSLETRSGANVLT
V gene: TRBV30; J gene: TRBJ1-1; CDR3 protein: AWSVRWGGVNTEAF
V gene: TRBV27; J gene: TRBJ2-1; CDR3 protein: ASSPGLAGAEQF
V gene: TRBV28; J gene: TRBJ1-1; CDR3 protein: ASSLFGQGNTEAF
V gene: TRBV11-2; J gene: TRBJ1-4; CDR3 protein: ASSLGAWDRGEKLF
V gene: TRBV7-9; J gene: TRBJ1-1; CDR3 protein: ASSYPGQVNTEAF
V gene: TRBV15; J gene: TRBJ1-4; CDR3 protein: ATSRDRQSLANEKLF
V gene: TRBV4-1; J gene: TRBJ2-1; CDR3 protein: ASSQESGHLRGGVYNEQF
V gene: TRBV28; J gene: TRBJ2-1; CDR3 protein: ASSLASHGYNEQF
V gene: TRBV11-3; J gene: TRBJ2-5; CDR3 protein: ASSRRGLETQY
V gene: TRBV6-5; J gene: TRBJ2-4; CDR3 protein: AATDRAKNIQY
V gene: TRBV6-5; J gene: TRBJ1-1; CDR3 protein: ASSLGPNTEAF
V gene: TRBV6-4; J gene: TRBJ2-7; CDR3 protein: ASSDSFRREEIYYEQY
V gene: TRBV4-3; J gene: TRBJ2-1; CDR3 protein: ASSPGTSGIGNEQF
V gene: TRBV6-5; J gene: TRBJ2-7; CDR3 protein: ASRFLTGIAYEQY
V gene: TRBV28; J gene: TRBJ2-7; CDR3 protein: ASNTVGEGLNEQY
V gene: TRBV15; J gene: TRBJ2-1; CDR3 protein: ATSRAWTSGSAGGEQF
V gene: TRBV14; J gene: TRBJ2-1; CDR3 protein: ASSQEARSKQF
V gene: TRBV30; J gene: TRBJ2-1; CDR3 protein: AWSGEAGTGGYNEQF
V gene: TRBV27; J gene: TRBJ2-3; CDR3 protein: ASGLWADTQY
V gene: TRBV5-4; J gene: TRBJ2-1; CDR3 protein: ASSLDRGLGNEQF
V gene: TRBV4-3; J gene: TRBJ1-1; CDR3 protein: ASSQQRVNTEAF
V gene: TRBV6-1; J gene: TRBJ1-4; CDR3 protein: ASNPRQGSDEKLF
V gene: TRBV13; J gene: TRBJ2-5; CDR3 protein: ASSIGTYQETQY
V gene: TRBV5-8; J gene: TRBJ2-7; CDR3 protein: ASSLRGAGAYEQY
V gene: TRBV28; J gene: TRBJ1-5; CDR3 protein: ASTSEWPNGEGQPQH
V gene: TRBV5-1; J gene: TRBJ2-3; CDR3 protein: ASSGRDRTTDTQY
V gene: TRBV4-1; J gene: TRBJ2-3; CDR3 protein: ASSPGTSEIADTQY
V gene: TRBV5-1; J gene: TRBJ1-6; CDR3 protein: ASSPGQGMGNSPLH
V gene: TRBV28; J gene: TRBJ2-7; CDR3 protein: ASSLFLGAGYEQY
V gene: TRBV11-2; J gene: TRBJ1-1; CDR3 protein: ASSSPGGLMNTEAF
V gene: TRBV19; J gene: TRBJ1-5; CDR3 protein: ASTLGQNSNQPQH
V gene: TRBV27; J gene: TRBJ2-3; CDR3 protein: ASTSGSPAADTQY
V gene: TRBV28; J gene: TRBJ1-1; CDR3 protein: ASSLPVGTQNTEAF
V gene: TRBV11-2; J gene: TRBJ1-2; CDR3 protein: ASSLDKHKPNYGYT
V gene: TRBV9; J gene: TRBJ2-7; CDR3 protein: ASSASGGNEQY
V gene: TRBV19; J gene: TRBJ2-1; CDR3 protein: ASSIYRGEQF
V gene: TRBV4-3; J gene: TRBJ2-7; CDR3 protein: ASSQGGGGNEQY
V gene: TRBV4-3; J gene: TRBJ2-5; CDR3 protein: ASSRGLAGQETQY
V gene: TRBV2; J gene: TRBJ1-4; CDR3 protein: ASTPWRESEKLF
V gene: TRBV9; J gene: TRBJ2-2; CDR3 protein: ASSVLMTNTGELF
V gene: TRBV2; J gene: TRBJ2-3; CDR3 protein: ASTQLDTQY
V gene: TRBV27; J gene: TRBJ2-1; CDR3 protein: ASSLAGGPRNEQF
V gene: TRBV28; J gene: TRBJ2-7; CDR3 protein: ASRRLAGAYEQY
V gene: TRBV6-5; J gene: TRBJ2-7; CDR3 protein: ASSYSSPGAQGEQY
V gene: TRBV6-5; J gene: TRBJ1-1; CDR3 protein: ASSTDRDSEAF
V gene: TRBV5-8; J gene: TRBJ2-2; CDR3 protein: ASSLEPATGELF
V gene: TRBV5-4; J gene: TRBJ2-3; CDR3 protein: ASSWGGTQY
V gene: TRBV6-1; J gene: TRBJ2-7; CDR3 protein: ASTNEDSGLYEQY
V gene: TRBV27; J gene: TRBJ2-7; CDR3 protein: ASRGLEYEQY